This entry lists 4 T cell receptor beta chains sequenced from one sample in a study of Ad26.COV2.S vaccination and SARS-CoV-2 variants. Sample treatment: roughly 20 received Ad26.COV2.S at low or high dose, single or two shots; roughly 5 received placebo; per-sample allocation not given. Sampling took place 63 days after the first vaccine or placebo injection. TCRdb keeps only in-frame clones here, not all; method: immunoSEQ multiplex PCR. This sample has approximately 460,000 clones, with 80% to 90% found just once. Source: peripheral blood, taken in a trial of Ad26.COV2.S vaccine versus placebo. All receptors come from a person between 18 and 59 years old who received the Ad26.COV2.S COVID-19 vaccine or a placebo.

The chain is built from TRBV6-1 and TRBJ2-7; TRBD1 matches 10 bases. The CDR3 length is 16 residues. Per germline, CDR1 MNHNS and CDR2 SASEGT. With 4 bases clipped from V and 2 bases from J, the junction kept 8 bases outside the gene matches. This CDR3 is CASSARQGAMAYEQYF. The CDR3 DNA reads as TGTGCCAGCAGTGCCCGACAGGGGGCAATGGCCTACGAGCAGTACTTC.

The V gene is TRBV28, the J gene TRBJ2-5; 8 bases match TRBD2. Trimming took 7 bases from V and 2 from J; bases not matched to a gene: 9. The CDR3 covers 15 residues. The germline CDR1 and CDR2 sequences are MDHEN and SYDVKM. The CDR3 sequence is CASTKASGRQETQYF. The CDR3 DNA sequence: TGTGCCAGCACTAAAGCGAGCGGGAGACAAGAGACCCAGTACTTC.

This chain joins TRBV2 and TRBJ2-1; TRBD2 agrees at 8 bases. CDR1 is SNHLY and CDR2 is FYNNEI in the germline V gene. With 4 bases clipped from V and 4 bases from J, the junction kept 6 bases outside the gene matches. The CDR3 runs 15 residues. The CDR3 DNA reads TGTGCCAGCAGTGTCTCGCTAGCGGGTTACAATGAGCAGTTCTTC. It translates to CASSVSLAGYNEQFF.

CDR3: CASSLELTGTEAFF. The CDR3 coding sequence is TGTGCCAGCAGCTTAGAACTGACAGGGACTGAAGCTTTCTTT. V usage is TRBV7-9 and J usage is TRBJ1-1; 7 bases are shared with TRBD1. Germline V CDR1 and CDR2: SEHNR, FQNEAQ (reference sequence). V dropped 1 base and J dropped 5; count of bases not matched to a gene: 4. The CDR3 runs 14 residues.